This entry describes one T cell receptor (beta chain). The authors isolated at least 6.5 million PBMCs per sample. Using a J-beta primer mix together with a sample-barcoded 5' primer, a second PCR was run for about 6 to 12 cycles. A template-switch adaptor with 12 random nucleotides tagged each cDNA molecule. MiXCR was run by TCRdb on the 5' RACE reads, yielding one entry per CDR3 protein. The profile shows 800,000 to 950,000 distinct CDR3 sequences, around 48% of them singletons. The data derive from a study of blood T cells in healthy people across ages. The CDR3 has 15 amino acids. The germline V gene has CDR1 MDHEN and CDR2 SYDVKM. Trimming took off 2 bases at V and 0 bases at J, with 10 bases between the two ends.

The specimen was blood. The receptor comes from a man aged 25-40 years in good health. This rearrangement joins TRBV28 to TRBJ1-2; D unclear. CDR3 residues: CASSLVQDANYGYTF. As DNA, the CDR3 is TGTGCCAGCAGTTTAGTTCAGGACGCTAACTATGGCTACACCTTC.